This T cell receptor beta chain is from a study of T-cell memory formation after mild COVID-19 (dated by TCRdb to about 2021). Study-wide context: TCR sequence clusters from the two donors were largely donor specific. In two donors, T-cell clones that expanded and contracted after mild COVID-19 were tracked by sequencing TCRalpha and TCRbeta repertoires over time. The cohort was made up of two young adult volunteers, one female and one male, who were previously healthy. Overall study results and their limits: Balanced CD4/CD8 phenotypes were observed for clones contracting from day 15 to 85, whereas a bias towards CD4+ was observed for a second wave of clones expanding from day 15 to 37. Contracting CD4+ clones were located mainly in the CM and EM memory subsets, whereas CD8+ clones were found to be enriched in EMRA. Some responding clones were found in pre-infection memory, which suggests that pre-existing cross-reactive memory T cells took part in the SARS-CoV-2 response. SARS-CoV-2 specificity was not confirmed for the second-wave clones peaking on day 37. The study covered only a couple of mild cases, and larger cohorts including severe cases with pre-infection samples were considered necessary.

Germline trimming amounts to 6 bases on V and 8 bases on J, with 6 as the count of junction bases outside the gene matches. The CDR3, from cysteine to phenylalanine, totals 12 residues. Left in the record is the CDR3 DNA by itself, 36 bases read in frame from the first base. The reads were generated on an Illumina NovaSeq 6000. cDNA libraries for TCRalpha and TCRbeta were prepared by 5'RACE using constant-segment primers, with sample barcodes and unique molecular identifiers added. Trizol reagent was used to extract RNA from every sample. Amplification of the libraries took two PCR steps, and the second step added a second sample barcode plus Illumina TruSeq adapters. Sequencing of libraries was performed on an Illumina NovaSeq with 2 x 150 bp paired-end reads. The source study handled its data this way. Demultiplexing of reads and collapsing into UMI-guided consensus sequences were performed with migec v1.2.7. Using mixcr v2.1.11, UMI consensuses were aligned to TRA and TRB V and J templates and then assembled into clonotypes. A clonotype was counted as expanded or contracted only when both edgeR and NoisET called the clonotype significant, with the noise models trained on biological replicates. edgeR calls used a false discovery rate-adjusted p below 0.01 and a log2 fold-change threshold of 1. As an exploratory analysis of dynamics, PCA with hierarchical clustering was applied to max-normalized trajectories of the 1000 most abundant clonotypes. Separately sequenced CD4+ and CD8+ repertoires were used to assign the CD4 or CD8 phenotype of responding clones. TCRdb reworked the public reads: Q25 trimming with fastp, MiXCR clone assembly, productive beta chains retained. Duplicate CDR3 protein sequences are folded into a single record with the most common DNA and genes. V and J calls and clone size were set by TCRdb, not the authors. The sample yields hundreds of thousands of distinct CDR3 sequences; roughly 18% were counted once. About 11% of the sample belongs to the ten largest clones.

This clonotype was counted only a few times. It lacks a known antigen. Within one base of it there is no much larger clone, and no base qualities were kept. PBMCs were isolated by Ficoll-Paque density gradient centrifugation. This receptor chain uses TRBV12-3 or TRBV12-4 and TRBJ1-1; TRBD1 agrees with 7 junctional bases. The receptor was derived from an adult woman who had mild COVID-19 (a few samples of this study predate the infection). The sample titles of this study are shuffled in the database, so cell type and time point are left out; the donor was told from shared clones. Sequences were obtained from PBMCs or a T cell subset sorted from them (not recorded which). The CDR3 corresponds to CASSAGTVEAFF. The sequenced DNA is TGTGCCAGCAGCGCCGGGACAGTAGAAGCTTTCTTT.